This TCR beta chain was profiled in a study of cytomegalovirus exposure and HLA in healthy donors. Study outcomes and limitations: A missense DCLRE1C variant was associated with V- and J-gene trimming of TCR beta chains in a later analysis, and an independent cohort replicated the association.

PCR amplification relied on 60 Vbeta primers (plus 13 Jbeta primers). Generated by immunoSEQ multiplex PCR, the TCRdb table keeps only in-frame clones and is missing some. The sample lists a few hundred thousand clones; 77% were seen once. Details on this clone: Its antigen is currently unknown.

The V and J ends lost 0 bases and 1 base respectively, with 10 bases between them. The CDR3 contains 14 residues. Looked up from germline, CDR1 is SQVTM and CDR2 is ANQGSEA. Input material: PBMCs. This TCR was recovered from a woman aged 60-75 years in good health and CMV-seropositive. The rearrangement links TRBV29-1 to TRBJ2-7; D may be TRBD2 (5 bases). The CDR3 coding sequence is TGCAGCGTTGAAGATCGGGGTGCTTCCTACGAGCAGTACTTC. It translates to CSVEDRGASYEQYF.